This is a list of T cell receptor beta chains from one sample in a study of blood T cell repertoires in COVID-19. Profiled with immunoSEQ multiplex PCR; TCRdb holds only in-frame clones, not every one. This sample has 25,000 to 40,000 clones, with around 93% found just once. The source material was peripheral blood. The receptors here all came from a human donor in a cohort sampled during active COVID-19. Each CDR3 is given with its conserved first and last residue. Fields, in order: D gene, clone size, J gene, V gene, CDR3 DNA, CDR3 protein. A D gene is named only where the DNA matches it firmly. Size is omitted from some rows. Given values are once, few, many or a class for expanded clones.

D: TRBD2
size: few
J: TRBJ2-1
V: TRBV2
DNA: TGTGCCAGCACTAACAGTCGGACTAGCGGCCACAATGAGCAGTTCTTC
CDR3: CASTNSRTSGHNEQFF

D: TRBD1
size: .
J: TRBJ1-1
V: TRBV11-1
DNA: TGTGCCAGCAGCCGTCGGACAGGGAGGACTGAAGCTTTCTTT
CDR3: CASSRRTGRTEAFF

D: .
size: .
J: TRBJ1-5
V: TRBV6-5
DNA: TGTGCCAGCAGTTACGACTTAGGTCAGCCCCAGCATTTT
CDR3: CASSYDLGQPQHF

D: .
size: .
J: TRBJ2-1
V: TRBV6-2/TRBV6-3
DNA: TGTGCCAGCAGTTGGGCTGCCTCTACGTTGAAAAAGCAGTTCTTC
CDR3: CASSWAASTLKKQFF

D: TRBD2
size: .
J: TRBJ2-1
V: TRBV4-2
DNA: TGTGCCAGCAGCCAAGAGTGGACTAGCGGGAACAATGAGCAGTTCTTC
CDR3: CASSQEWTSGNNEQFF

D: TRBD2
size: .
J: TRBJ2-5
V: TRBV12-3/TRBV12-4
DNA: TGTGCCAGCTGCTTTTCGGGGGGAGAGACCCAGTACTTC
CDR3: CASCFSGGETQYF

D: .
size: .
J: TRBJ1-2
V: TRBV19
DNA: TGTGCCAGTAGTCCAAACAGGGTTGCCTATGGCTACACCTTC
CDR3: CASSPNRVAYGYTF

D: TRBD1
size: .
J: TRBJ1-4
V: TRBV19
DNA: TGTGCCAGTAGACTCTTCGCCCGGACAGGAGGAGATGAAAAACTGTTTTTT
CDR3: CASRLFARTGGDEKLFF

D: TRBD2
size: .
J: TRBJ2-1
V: TRBV5-4
DNA: TGTGCCAGCAGCCCCACCCCAGCGGGGTCCGCCCTCAATGAGCAGTTCTTC
CDR3: CASSPTPAGSALNEQFF

D: .
size: .
J: TRBJ1-1
V: TRBV20-1
DNA: TGCAGTGCTAGCCCCGCAGGGGAAGCTTTCTTT
CDR3: CSASPAGEAFF

D: .
size: .
J: TRBJ1-5
V: TRBV7-8
DNA: TGTGCCAGCAGCCAGGACCAGGGGATTCAGCCCCAGCATTTT
CDR3: CASSQDQGIQPQHF

D: TRBD1
size: .
J: TRBJ1-2
V: TRBV10-3
DNA: TGTGCCATCAGTGAGTCCCAGGGGGCAGGTGGCTACACCTTC
CDR3: CAISESQGAGGYTF

D: .
size: .
J: TRBJ1-1
V: TRBV4-1
DNA: TGCGCCAGCAGCCAAGTATCGGTGAACACTGAAGCTTTCTTT
CDR3: CASSQVSVNTEAFF

D: TRBD1
size: .
J: TRBJ1-1
V: TRBV4-1
DNA: TGCGCCAGCAGCCAAGCTCAGGGGGCGAGGCCCGCTTTCTTT
CDR3: CASSQAQGARPAFF

D: .
size: once
J: TRBJ1-2
V: TRBV5-5
DNA: TGTGCCAGCAGCTCCCGGGGATACTATGGCTACACCTTC
CDR3: CASSSRGYYGYTF

D: TRBD1
size: few
J: TRBJ2-2
V: TRBV4-1
DNA: TGCGCCAGCAGCGCCGGGACAGAGCTCGCGAACACCGGGGAGCTGTTTTTT
CDR3: CASSAGTELANTGELFF

D: .
size: .
J: TRBJ1-1
V: TRBV4-1
DNA: TGCGCCAGCAGCCCGGGGCAGACAGGCACTGAAGCTTTCTTT
CDR3: CASSPGQTGTEAFF

D: .
size: .
J: TRBJ1-1
V: TRBV9
DNA: TGTGCCAGCAGCGTAGCGCAGGGAACCACTGAAGCTTTCTTT
CDR3: CASSVAQGTTEAFF

D: TRBD1
size: .
J: TRBJ2-1
V: TRBV6-5
DNA: TGTGCCAGCAGTTACCGGGACAGGGGTTACAATGAGCAGTTCTTC
CDR3: CASSYRDRGYNEQFF

D: .
size: once
J: TRBJ2-3
V: TRBV19
DNA: TGTGCCAGTAGTCGGGAGACAGATACGCAGTATTTT
CDR3: CASSRETDTQYF

D: TRBD1
size: .
J: TRBJ1-6
V: TRBV6-5
DNA: TGTGCCAGCAGGGACAGGGGCCATTCACCCCTCCACTTT
CDR3: CASRDRGHSPLHF

D: TRBD1
size: .
J: TRBJ1-4
V: TRBV30
DNA: TGTGCCGGAGAACCGGGACAGCCGAATGAAAAACTGTTTTTT
CDR3: CAGEPGQPNEKLFF

D: .
size: once
J: TRBJ2-3
V: TRBV7-2
DNA: TGTGCCAGCACCCTCACGGCCGGGACTGTTACAGATACGCAGTATTTT
CDR3: CASTLTAGTVTDTQYF

D: .
size: .
J: TRBJ1-2
V: TRBV7-8
DNA: TGTGCCAGCAGCAACCCGACAGGAAACTATGGCTACACCTTC
CDR3: CASSNPTGNYGYTF

D: .
size: .
J: TRBJ1-1
V: TRBV18
DNA: TGTGCCAGCTCACCGTCGTCGGGGAACACTGAAGCTTTCTTT
CDR3: CASSPSSGNTEAFF

D: .
size: .
J: TRBJ1-2
V: TRBV24-1
DNA: TGTGCCACCAGTGGGCGAAGGGGGAATGGCTACACCTTC
CDR3: CATSGRRGNGYTF

D: .
size: .
J: TRBJ1-5
V: TRBV7-2
DNA: TGTGCCAGCAGCGCGCTCCTGGGCGGCAATCAGCCCCAGCATTTT
CDR3: CASSALLGGNQPQHF

D: .
size: .
J: TRBJ1-6
V: TRBV28
DNA: TGTGCCAGCAGTTTAGCGGGGCAGCCCGGGAATTCACCCCTCCACTTT
CDR3: CASSLAGQPGNSPLHF

D: TRBD2
size: .
J: TRBJ2-4
V: TRBV9
DNA: TGTGCCAGCAGCGTCGGGACTAGCTCGGTAAACATTCAGTACTTC
CDR3: CASSVGTSSVNIQYF

D: .
size: .
J: TRBJ1-5
V: TRBV9
DNA: TGTGCCAGCAGCGAGACGACAGGTCATCAGCCCCAGCATTTT
CDR3: CASSETTGHQPQHF

D: .
size: .
J: TRBJ1-1
V: TRBV6-5
DNA: TGTGCCAGCAGTCCCCACGGAGGTTTGAACACTGAAGCTTTCTTT
CDR3: CASSPHGGLNTEAFF